Listed here is a single T cell receptor (beta chain). There is no known antigen for this receptor. No quality values exist for individual bases; no much larger clone is one base distant. The data belong to a study of shared clonotypes between healthy human individuals (dated by TCRdb to the early 2020s). Some background on the complete study: The cohort comprised a couple of women and three men aged 18 to 49 years. For each donor, three plates each were used for CD4 naive and CD4 memory, two plates were used for CD8 naive, and one plate was used for CD8 memory. Each donor's leukapheresis produced roughly between roughly 0.94 and 9.5 billion PBMCs. To increase sequencing depth and limit assay-specific biases, TCR repertoire library preparation and sequencing were carried out by different laboratories using diverse techniques. To estimate repertoire size and how much clonotype sharing occurs between individuals, the study deeply sequenced the blood TCR repertoires of several healthy adults.

TCR CDR3 regions were amplified from genomic DNA by multiplex PCR using the deep immunoSEQ assay. Genomic DNA extracted from each cell subset was distributed evenly over all wells of several immunoSEQ 96-well plates, and each plate served as one replicate. For sorted subsets, 200 to 250 ng of genomic DNA, equivalent to around 29,000 T cell genomes, went into each replicate PCR. Purified libraries were measured with a Qubit 3.0 fluorometer, size-checked on a Bioanalyzer 2100, and measured again with the KAPA Library Quantification kit. Each immunoSEQ 96-well plate was sequenced on its own single-read 150-cycle Illumina NextSeq 550 flow cell. In the original analysis: Because the immunoSEQ output included only junctional sequences and no quality scores, the filtering could not be the same as the filtering used for full-length reads. Sequences were annotated with PyIR, a Python wrapper for IgBLAST v1.9, and V/J genes and CDR3 were assigned using IMGT germline references. Reads were removed for weak V/J assignments (E-value above 1e-6), missing CDR3, stop codons, out-of-frame junctions, or ambiguous translated residues. V3J clonotypes were defined by identical inferred V gene, J gene, and CDR3 amino acid sequence. Percentage overlap between repertoires was calculated by dividing the number of shared unique clonotypes by the size of the smaller repertoire. Three approaches were used to assess repertoire richness: RTK rarefaction, the Chao1 estimator, and Recon v2.1 estimates of unobserved clonotypes. Generation probabilities were computed with OLGA for all TCRbeta clonotypes obtained by the gDNA method from a few donors. TCRdb re-hosts the immuneACCESS table, in-frame sequences only. Its copies lack some clones; in the studies checked, an unresolved V gene accounts for under half of them, and the cause for the rest is not known. Clonal size and the V and J genes are those of that table, whereas D and trimming came from the DNA. The sample contains more than 900,000 clones, around 78% of them found a single time. Of the sample, 0.6% to 0.7% falls within the top ten clones.

The trim is 7 bases for V and 6 bases for J, with a gap of 20 bases between the germline ends. CDR1 and CDR2, looked up from the germline V gene, are SQVTM and ANQGSEA. Reading from cysteine to phenylalanine, the CDR3 counts 14 amino acids. Of all the DNA, just the CDR3 is kept, 42 bases in frame from base 1. Study-level results and caveats: Higher generation probabilities were observed for clonotypes shared by all four sorted-subset donors than for non-shared clonotypes. Sampling was restricted to blood, and TCR repertoires in tissues likely differ from the TCR repertoires found in blood. Even with the large sequencing depth, rarefaction of the sorted-subset datasets indicated that sequencing was incomplete. Pairwise subsampling led to the expectation that sequencing depth would affect the degree of clonotype sharing among donors. Because the study included a small number of donors, the genetic and exposure-history diversity represented was limited. Larger estimated clonotype richness was generally found for naive subsets than for memory subsets. Across a few donors, around 5% of naive CD4, approximately 3.5% of naive CD8, around 2.1% of memory CD4, and 0.4% of memory CD8 clonotypes were shared.

The donors were healthy, HIV-negative adults with no recently reported acute infections or vaccinations. Every donor was a Caucasian adult living in Nashville, Tennessee, USA. CD4+ T cells were enriched by magnetic negative selection; naive cells were then positively selected on CD45RA, and the negative fraction formed the memory subset. After blood collection by leukapheresis, PBMCs were isolated using Ficoll-Histopaque density gradient centrifugation and then cryopreserved in the vapor phase of liquid nitrogen. Analytical flow cytometry was used to check the purity and quantity of each magnetically sorted T cell population. Genomic DNA was isolated from every sorted fraction and measured by UV absorbance on a Nanodrop 2000c.

Sequencing was done on a sample of memory CD4+ T cells from PBMCs. The label giving this sample's cell subset or site can be read as: CD45RA-negative fraction. The clonotype comes from a man in his late teens or twenties in good health. Some clones in this sample may be carry-over from other donors' samples. The V and J genes are TRBV29-1 and TRBJ2-3, with the D segment identity uncertain. The nucleotide sequence is TGCAGCGCCGTCTCTTTCAGGCCATCTGATACGCAGTATTTT. The translation is CSAVSFRPSDTQYF.